This T cell receptor beta chain comes out of a study of intratumoral heterogeneity in liver cancer. Regarding the study in general: In the full cohort of about 14 patients, the median age was roughly 63 years and the majority of patients were male. Of the roughly 68 multiregional samples collected from roughly 15 HCC patients in the overall cohort, around 51 were tumoral regions and roughly 20 were adjacent nontumoral regions. The study combined RNA-seq, DNA sequencing, TCR-seq and SNP array data from multiple regions of hepatocellular carcinoma specimens to study intratumor heterogeneity.

Here is what the overall study found, with its caveats: A relatively low patient number and under-sampled tumor-infiltrating lymphocyte representation were acknowledged by the authors as limitations.

V was cut back by 1 base and J by 8 bases, leaving a gap of 11 bases between them. Based on the germline V gene (reference sequence), the CDR1 and CDR2 sequences are SEHNR and FQNEAQ. CDR3 length: 13 amino acids, cysteine to phenylalanine. The DNA shown is the 39-base CDR3, in frame from base 1. The immunoSEQ assay was used to sequence TCR beta chain CDR3 regions from genomic DNA. Rearranged VDJ segments were amplified with primers annealing to V and J segments. In the authors' own workflow: The ImmunoSeq Analyzer software was used to calculate clonality and richness metrics. Differentially abundant clones between regions were identified using Fisher's exact test plus a beta-binomial method for added stringency. The source is immuneACCESS, and TCRdb retained only in-frame sequences with V and J called. Part of the clones is not carried over; for the studies checked, unresolved V genes explain less than half of this, and the remainder is unexplained. For V, J and clone size, that table is used; D and trimming come from the DNA. A total of 20,000 to 25,000 clones appear in this sample, around 75% of them only once. The ten most abundant clones make up approximately 17% of the sample.

Note on this clone: The target of this receptor is not known. The sample holds no much larger clone one base away, and base qualities are not on file.

Every patient had early-stage hepatocellular carcinoma and went to surgical resection without receiving any prior therapy. Sampled areas lacked macroscopic evidence of necrosis or hemorrhage. In two patients, TCR sequencing (ImmunoSeq) was performed on multiple regions. Frozen resection tissue samples were collected at a distance of at least 1 cm from each other. Samples labelled N were derived from nontumoral liver tissue adjacent to the tumor. The DNeasy blood and tissue kit was used to extract genomic DNA from bulk tissue. Sequencing was performed on tumor-adjacent normal tissue, taken before any cancer treatment. This receptor chain uses TRBV7-9 and TRBJ1-1; a confident D gene designation cannot be given. The TCR was taken from a woman aged 70 to 79 with hepatocellular carcinoma. The CDR3 corresponds to CASSLETGREAFF. The sequenced DNA is TGTGCCAGCAGCTTAGAGACGGGGAGGGAAGCTTTCTTT.